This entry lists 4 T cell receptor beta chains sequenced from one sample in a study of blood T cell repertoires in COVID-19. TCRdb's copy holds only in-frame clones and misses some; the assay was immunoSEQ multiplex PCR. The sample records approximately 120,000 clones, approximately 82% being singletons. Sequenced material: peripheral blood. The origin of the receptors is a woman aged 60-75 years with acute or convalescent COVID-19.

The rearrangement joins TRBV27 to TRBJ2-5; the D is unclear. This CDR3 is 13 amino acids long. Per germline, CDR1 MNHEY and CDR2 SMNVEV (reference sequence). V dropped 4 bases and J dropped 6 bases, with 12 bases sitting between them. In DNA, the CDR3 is TGTGCCAGCAGTTGGCAGGTTGGGCAGACCCAGTACTTC. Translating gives CASSWQVGQTQYF.

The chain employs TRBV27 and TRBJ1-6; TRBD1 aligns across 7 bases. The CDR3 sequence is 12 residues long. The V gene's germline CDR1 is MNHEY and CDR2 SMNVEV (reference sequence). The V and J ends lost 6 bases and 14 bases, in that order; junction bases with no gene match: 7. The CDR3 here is CASSLTGESLHF. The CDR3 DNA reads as TGTGCCAGCAGCCTAACAGGGGAGTCCCTCCACTTT.

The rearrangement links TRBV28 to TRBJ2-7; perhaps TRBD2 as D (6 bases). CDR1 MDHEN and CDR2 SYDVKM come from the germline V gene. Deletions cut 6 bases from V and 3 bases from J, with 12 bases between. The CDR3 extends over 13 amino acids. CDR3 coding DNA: TGTGCCAGCAGGCCCCGGGGGATCTACGAGCAGTACTTC. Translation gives CASRPRGIYEQYF. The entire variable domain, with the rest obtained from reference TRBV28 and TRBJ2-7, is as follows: DVKVTQSSRYLVKRTGEKVFLECVQDMDHENMFWYRQDPGLGLRLIYFSYDVKMKEKGDIPEGYSVSREKKERFSLILESASTNQTSMYLCASRPRGIYEQYFGPGTRLTVT.

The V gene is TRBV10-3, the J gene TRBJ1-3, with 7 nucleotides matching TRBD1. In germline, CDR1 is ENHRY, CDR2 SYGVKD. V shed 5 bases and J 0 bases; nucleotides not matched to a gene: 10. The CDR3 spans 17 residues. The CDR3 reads CAISPGQLSISGNTIYF. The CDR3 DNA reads TGTGCCATCAGTCCGGGACAGCTATCAATCTCTGGAAACACCATATATTTT.